The 31 T cell receptor beta chains given below trace back to one sample, sequenced in a study of shared clonotypes between healthy human individuals. Generated by immunoSEQ multiplex PCR, the TCRdb table keeps only in-frame clones and is missing some. The sample records a few million clones, roughly nine tenths being singletons. Material: naive CD4+ T cells sorted from blood. Subset here: CD45RA+ positively selected. The receptor set was obtained from a man younger than 35 in good health.

This chain uses TRBV28 with TRBJ1-1; 7 nucleotides line up with TRBD1. The CDR3 length is 13 residues. Germline values: CDR1 MDHEN, CDR2 SYDVKM. Trimming at V came to 8 bases and at J to 4 bases, leaving 7 bases not matched to a gene. The CDR3 sequence is CASHRGGGTEAFF. For the CDR3, the DNA is TGTGCCAGCCACAGGGGAGGCGGCACTGAAGCTTTCTTT. The variable domain in full, completed from reference TRBV28 and TRBJ1-1, reads DVKVTQSSRYLVKRTGEKVFLECVQDMDHENMFWYRQDPGLGLRLIYFSYDVKMKEKGDIPEGYSVSREKKERFSLILESASTNQTSMYLCASHRGGGTEAFFGQGTRLTVV.

The rearrangement links TRBV18 to TRBJ1-2, with a tentative D call TRBD1 (5 bases). V gave up 6 bases and J gave up 0 bases, with 11 bases separating them. The germline V gene has CDR1 KGHSH and CDR2 LQKENI. The length of the CDR3 is 14 residues. The DNA for the CDR3 is TGTGCCAGCTCTTCGGGACCCGCTAACTATGGCTACACCTTC. This sequence encodes CASSSGPANYGYTF.

The chain couples TRBV28 to TRBJ2-7; D is possibly TRBD2 (6 bases). V shed 7 bases and J shed 4 bases, with 20 bases lying between them. There are 15 residues in the CDR3. Germline loops: CDR1 MDHEN, CDR2 SYDVKM. The CDR3 here is CASTPSGTGGYEQYF. The CDR3 DNA reads TGTGCCAGCACCCCCTCCGGGACTGGGGGATACGAGCAGTACTTC.

Here the CDR3 reads CASSLYSGLALYNEQFF. DNA of the CDR3: TGTGCCAGCAGCTTGTACTCTGGACTAGCGTTGTACAATGAGCAGTTCTTC. The chain recombines TRBV5-4 with TRBJ2-1; 9 nucleotides line up with TRBD2. Germline V gives CDR1 SGHNT, CDR2 YYREEE (reference sequence). Trimming took 1 base from V and 4 from J; bases not matched to a gene: 9. The CDR3 covers 17 residues.

This clone was seen just once. The rearrangement links TRBV9 to TRBJ2-3; TRBD2 is a possible D gene (5 bases). In germline, CDR1 is SGDLS, CDR2 YYNGEE. CDR3 length equals 15 residues. Trimming took 0 bases from V and 4 from J, leaving 12 bases between them. Here the CDR3 DNA reads TGTGCCAGCAGCGTAGCTTCGGGAATGGCAGATACGCAGTATTTT. Translating gives CASSVASGMADTQYF.

This chain joins TRBV5-6 and TRBJ1-4, with D possibly TRBD1 on 6 matching bases. Per the germline V gene, CDR1 is SGHDT and CDR2 is YYEEEE. The CDR3 totals 14 residues. Trimming took 3 bases from V and 6 from J, leaving 12 bases between them. The CDR3 sequence is CASSSGQPYEKLFF. CDR3 nucleotides: TGTGCCAGCAGCTCAGGACAGCCCTATGAAAAACTGTTTTTT.

The chain is built from TRBV7-9 and TRBJ1-2; tentative D call: TRBD1 (5 bases). Looked up from germline, CDR1 is SEHNR and CDR2 is FQNEAQ (reference sequence). CDR3 size: 14 residues. V lost 7 bases to trimming and J lost 1 base, with 13 bases between them. DNA for the CDR3: TGTGCCAGCACCCCCGGGGACTATAACTATGGCTACACCTTC. Translating gives CASTPGDYNYGYTF.

The rearrangement uses TRBV5-1 and TRBJ1-6; unclear D gene. The length of the CDR3 is 16 residues. CDR1 SGHRS and CDR2 YFSETQ come from the germline V gene. V was cut by 0 bases and J by 0 bases, with 7 bases left in between. CDR3 coding DNA: TGCGCCAGCAGCTTGGCTACGGCCTCCTATAATTCACCCCTCCACTTT. It translates to CASSLATASYNSPLHF. Based on the CDR3 plus reference TRBV5-1 and TRBJ1-6, the full variable domain is KAGVTQTPRYLIKTRGQQVTLSCSPISGHRSVSWYQQTPGQGLQFLFEYFSETQRNKGNFPGRFSGRQFSNSRSEMNVSTLELGDSALYLCASSLATASYNSPLHFGNGTRLTVT.

The rearrangement joins TRBV5-1 to TRBJ2-3; 7 nucleotides line up with TRBD1. J was trimmed by 1 base and V by 7 bases; bases with no gene match: 6. This CDR3 has 14 amino acids. Germline V CDR1 and CDR2: SGHRS, YFSETQ. This chain's CDR3 is CASEKGQRTDTQYF. Here the CDR3 DNA reads TGCGCCAGCGAGAAGGGACAGCGCACAGATACGCAGTATTTT.

The genes are TRBV5-6 and TRBJ1-4, with D perhaps matching TRBD1 (5 bases). V gave up 3 bases and J gave up 0 bases, with 12 bases separating them. Looked up from germline, CDR1 is SGHDT and CDR2 is YYEEEE. This CDR3 spans 16 amino acids. The CDR3 DNA reads TGTGCCAGCAGCTCCCCACAGGAGGCAACTAATGAAAAACTGTTTTTT. Its protein is CASSSPQEATNEKLFF.

The chain has TRBV19 and TRBJ2-1; D possibly uses TRBD1 or TRBD2 (5 bases each). Trimming took 8 bases from V and 4 from J, leaving 12 bases between them. This CDR3 has 13 residues. Germline CDR1 is LNHDA and CDR2 is SQIVND (reference sequence). The CDR3 sequence is CASGGWSYNEQFF. The CDR3 bases are TGTGCCAGTGGGGGTTGGAGTTACAATGAGCAGTTCTTC.

For this clone: This CDR3 is also generated by other DNA sequences in the sample. The rearrangement links TRBV5-1 to TRBJ2-1; 9 nucleotides line up with TRBD2. Germline values: CDR1 SGHRS, CDR2 YFSETQ. With V trimmed by 4 bases and J by 4 bases, 6 bases remained unmatched. The CDR3 has 15 residues. CDR3 in amino acids: CASSPRLAAYNEQFF. DNA for the CDR3: TGCGCCAGCAGCCCCCGACTAGCGGCTTACAATGAGCAGTTCTTC.

The chain combines TRBV18 with TRBJ1-3; D is unresolved. Germline CDR1 is KGHSH and CDR2 is LQKENI. The CDR3 is 16 residues long. The V end was cut by 2 bases, the J end by 0 bases, with 11 bases between. CDR3 sequence: CASSPMESRSGNTIYF. As DNA, the CDR3 is TGTGCCAGCTCACCAATGGAGTCACGCTCTGGAAACACCATATATTTT.

The chain links TRBV4-1 to TRBJ1-5; 7 nucleotides match TRBD1. The CDR3 length is 20 residues. V lost 0 bases, J lost 5 bases, and 19 bases stayed unmatched. Germline assignment: CDR1 MGHRA and CDR2 YSYEKL. DNA for the CDR3: TGCGCCAGCAGCCAAGATCTGTCCAGTCGGGACAGTCAGGTCTATCAGCCCCAGCATTTT. It yields the protein CASSQDLSSRDSQVYQPQHF.

The chain employs TRBV7-2 and TRBJ2-6; D is unresolved. The V end lost 4 bases, the J end lost 0 bases, and 7 bases lay between the germline ends. The CDR3 extends over 15 amino acids. Per germline, CDR1 SGHTA and CDR2 FQGNSA. The CDR3, as DNA: TGTGCCAGCAGCTCCGTTAGCTCTGGGGCCAACGTCCTGACTTTC. It codes for CASSSVSSGANVLTF.

V and J are TRBV6-5 and TRBJ1-6; the match to TRBD1 covers 11 bases. Germline V gene lookup returns CDR1 MNHEY and CDR2 SVGAGI. This CDR3 has 16 residues. Unmatched junction bases numbered 1, after V lost 0 bases and J lost 6 bases. Here the CDR3 reads CASSYSGTGGNSPLHF. CDR3 sequence (DNA): TGTGCCAGCAGTTACTCTGGGACAGGGGGTAATTCACCCCTCCACTTT.

The chain links TRBV6-5 to TRBJ2-3; D not certain. V was pared by 0 bases and J by 1 base, with 11 bases between. Germline V lookup: CDR1 MNHEY, CDR2 SVGAGI. CDR3 length: 16 residues. CDR3 amino acids: CASSYSRTAGTDTQYF. The CDR3, as DNA: TGTGCCAGCAGTTACTCGAGGACGGCGGGCACAGATACGCAGTATTTT.

The chain employs TRBV29-1 and TRBJ2-2; tentative D call: TRBD1 (6 bases). Looked up from germline, CDR1 is SQVTM and CDR2 is ANQGSEA. Trimming took 7 bases from V and 0 from J, leaving 21 bases between them. This CDR3 has 17 residues. In DNA, the CDR3 is TGCAGCGCCGAGGGGGTATGGCGGAACGCGAACACCGGGGAGCTGTTTTTT. As protein: CSAEGVWRNANTGELFF.

The chain has TRBV6-1 and TRBJ2-7, with 9 bases identical to TRBD2. Losses at the gene ends were 4 bases for V and 3 bases for J; bases not matched to a gene: 13. This CDR3 comprises 17 residues. CDR1 and CDR2 from the germline V gene are MNHNS and SASEGT. As DNA, the CDR3 is TGTGCCAGCAGTGGAGGACAGTTGGGACTAGCCGGCTACGAGCAGTACTTC. Translated, it gives CASSGGQLGLAGYEQYF.

This rearrangement joins TRBV5-1 to TRBJ1-1, with D possibly being TRBD1 (5 bases). V gave up 3 bases and J gave up 0 bases, with 12 bases separating them. Germline assignment: CDR1 SGHRS and CDR2 YFSETQ. The CDR3 has 15 amino acids. CDR3: CASSSIGVLNTEAFF. Written as DNA, the CDR3 is TGCGCCAGCAGCTCGATAGGGGTTTTGAACACTGAAGCTTTCTTT.

The J gene is TRBJ2-5, the V gene TRBV4-3; 7 nucleotides line up with TRBD1. The trim removed 3 bases at V and 2 bases at J, leaving 6 bases unmatched. The CDR3 is made up of 15 amino acids. Germline CDR1 is LGHNA and CDR2 is YSLEER. The CDR3 loop is CASSHGDRDQETQYF. CDR3 bases: TGCGCCAGCAGCCACGGCGACAGGGATCAAGAGACCCAGTACTTC.

The gene calls are TRBV18 and TRBJ2-1; D tentatively reads TRBD1 or TRBD2 (6 bases each). CDR1 is KGHSH and CDR2 is LQKENI in the germline V gene. The CDR3 runs to 15 residues. V lost 4 bases and J 6 bases, leaving 16 bases between the germline ends. The CDR3 nucleotides are TGTGCCAGCTCACTACGCTTGGGGGGCCCCAATGAGCAGTTCTTC. Its translation is CASSLRLGGPNEQFF.

V is TRBV7-2 and J is TRBJ1-2; TRBD1 matches at 7 bases. This CDR3 has 13 residues. V gave up 6 bases and J gave up 3 bases; unmatched junction bases: 4. Germline V lookup: CDR1 SGHTA, CDR2 FQGNSA. CDR3 loop: CASRAGTDYGYTF. Written as DNA, the CDR3 is TGTGCCAGCAGGGCCGGGACAGACTATGGCTACACCTTC. The whole variable domain, filled in from reference TRBV7-2 and TRBJ1-2, reads GAGVSQSPSNKVTEKGKDVELRCDPISGHTALYWYRQSLGQGLEFLIYFQGNSAPDKSGLPSDRFSAERTGGSVSTLTIQRTQQEDSAVYLCASRAGTDYGYTFGSGTRLTVV.

The table lists this clone with a count of one. Here the CDR3 reads CASSYGQGQETQYF. CDR3 nucleotides: TGTGCCAGCAGCTATGGACAGGGCCAAGAGACCCAGTACTTC. The chain links TRBV7-9 to TRBJ2-5; TRBD1 matches at 8 bases. The length of the CDR3 is 14 residues. The germline gives CDR1 SEHNR, CDR2 FQNEAQ (reference sequence). The V and J ends lost 4 bases and 1 base, in that order; junction bases with no gene match: 2. Filled out from reference TRBV7-9 and TRBJ2-5, the complete variable domain reads DTGVSQNPRHKITKRGQNVTFRCDPISEHNRLYWYRQTLGQGPEFLTYFQNEAQLEKSRLLSDRFSAERPKGSFSTLEIQRTEQGDSAMYLCASSYGQGQETQYFGPGTRLLVL.

The chain is built from TRBV4-1 and TRBJ2-5; the match to TRBD1 covers 9 bases. The germline V gene has CDR1 MGHRA and CDR2 YSYEKL. This CDR3 region has 13 residues. CDR3 loop: CASRGTGKETQYF. DNA of the CDR3: TGCGCTTCGCGCGGGACAGGGAAAGAGACCCAGTACTTC.

In its sample, this clone was seen once. This rearrangement joins TRBV5-6 to TRBJ2-5; 7 bases are a match to TRBD1. V shed 7 bases, J shed 5 bases, and the junction held 8 bases outside the gene matches. CDR3 size: 13 residues. CDR1 is SGHDT, CDR2 YYEEEE, per germline. The CDR3 sequence is CASLSRGLETQYF. CDR3 coding DNA: TGTGCCAGCCTTTCGAGGGGGCTGGAGACCCAGTACTTC.

V gene TRBV4-1 combines with J gene TRBJ2-1, with 11 positions matching TRBD2. The ends lost 2 bases at V and 6 bases at J; junction bases unmatched: 3. The CDR3 is made up of 15 amino acids. Germline V lookup: CDR1 MGHRA, CDR2 YSYEKL. DNA of the CDR3: TGCGCCAGCAGCCAACCCCTAGCGGGGGGCAATGAGCAGTTCTTC. Amino acids: CASSQPLAGGNEQFF.

J is TRBJ1-2 and V is TRBV28, with D tentatively TRBD1 (6 bases). Trimming removed 4 bases at V and 8 bases at J, with 17 bases between. This CDR3 is 14 amino acids long. The germline gives CDR1 MDHEN, CDR2 SYDVKM. The CDR3 region is CASSSSTGKGGYTF. Written as DNA, the CDR3 is TGTGCCAGCAGTTCCTCCACAGGGAAGGGGGGCTACACCTTC.

The chain couples TRBV19 to TRBJ2-2; D might be TRBD2 (6 bases). From germline, CDR1 is LNHDA and CDR2 SQIVND (reference sequence). V was trimmed by 9 bases and J by 3 bases, leaving 20 bases between them. There are 16 residues in the CDR3. CDR3 loop: CARLLCQDYDTGELFF. Here the CDR3 DNA reads TGTGCCAGGTTGCTTTGCCAGGACTATGACACCGGGGAGCTGTTTTTT.

This sequence joins TRBV10-3 and TRBJ1-2, with a weak D call TRBD1 (5 bases). There are 12 residues in the CDR3. V was shortened by 7 bases and J by 6 bases, with 12 bases between the two germline ends. CDR1 and CDR2 (germline): ENHRY, SYGVKD. For the CDR3, the DNA is TGTGCCATCAAATGGGGAGGGGATGGCTACACCTTC. Its protein product is CAIKWGGDGYTF.

This rearrangement joins TRBV2 to TRBJ2-5, with D tentatively TRBD1 (6 bases). The V end was cut by 6 bases, the J end by 5 bases, with 16 bases between. The germline V gene encodes CDR1 SNHLY and CDR2 FYNNEI. This CDR3 has 14 amino acids. CDR3 region: CASSGVGARETQYF. Here the CDR3 DNA reads TGTGCCAGCAGCGGGGTGGGGGCCCGGGAGACCCAGTACTTC.